Listed here are 26 T cell receptor beta chains from one sample, sequenced in a study of T cells in localized non-small cell lung cancer. The method was immunoSEQ multiplex PCR; TCRdb's version includes in-frame clones alone and lacks a portion of them. The repertoire holds about 64,000 clones, with 81% as singletons. The source material was PBMCs, sampled before any cancer treatment. These TCRs come from a man between 35 and 75 years old with stage II lung adenocarcinoma.

This clone has only one observation. This chain uses TRBV5-4 with TRBJ2-5; TRBD1 or TRBD2 may be the D gene (6 bases each). Trimming left V 4 bases short and J 5 bases short, with 12 bases between. This CDR3 comprises 13 residues. In germline, CDR1 is SGHNT, CDR2 YYREEE (reference sequence). CDR3: CASSSQGRETQYF. CDR3 sequence (DNA): TGTGCCAGCAGCAGTCAGGGGAGGGAGACCCAGTACTTC.

The chain combines TRBV10-1 with TRBJ1-1; 8 nucleotides agree with TRBD1. V shed 6 bases and J 5 bases; nucleotides not matched to a gene: 2. The CDR3 is 12 residues long. Looked up from germline, CDR1 is WNHNN and CDR2 is SYGVQD (reference sequence). CDR3 in amino acids: CASSDRGTEAFF. The CDR3 coding sequence is TGCGCCAGCAGCGACAGGGGTACTGAAGCTTTCTTT.

In DNA form, the CDR3 reads TGTGCCAGCAGTTTCCCCGGATCGTACGAGCAGTACTTC. This sequence encodes CASSFPGSYEQYF. This chain connects TRBV27 to TRBJ2-7; D is uncertain. CDR1 and CDR2 from the germline V gene are MNHEY and SMNVEV (reference sequence). CDR3 length: 13 amino acids. The V and J ends lost 3 bases and 4 bases respectively, with 10 bases between them.

The chain uses TRBV29-1 and TRBJ1-5; the D gene is possibly TRBD1 (6 bases). Trimming removed 5 bases from V and 2 bases from J, with 10 bases in between. Germline loops: CDR1 SQVTM, CDR2 ANQGSEA. The CDR3 consists of 13 residues. The CDR3 is CSVQQGGNQPQHF. In DNA form, the CDR3 reads TGCAGCGTTCAACAGGGTGGCAATCAGCCCCAGCATTTT. The full variable domain, completed using reference TRBV29-1 and TRBJ1-5, is SAVISQKPSRDICQRGTSLTIQCQVDSQVTMMFWYRQQPGQSLTLIATANQGSEATYESGFVIDKFPISRPNLTFSTLTVSNMSPEDSSIYLCSVQQGGNQPQHFGDGTRLSIL.

The chain joins TRBV7-6 to TRBJ2-1, with D maybe TRBD1 (5 bases). V lost 1 base to trimming and J lost 8 bases, with 12 bases between them. Germline V gene lookup returns CDR1 SGHVS and CDR2 FNYEAQ. The CDR3 is 14 residues long. This chain's CDR3 is CASSLVLGADEQFF. The CDR3 DNA reads as TGTGCCAGCAGCTTAGTTTTAGGGGCCGATGAGCAGTTCTTC.

The CDR3 bases are TGTTCACCCGGGGTCTTCCGCAGGCGCCGAAACACCATATATTTT. Translating it yields CSPGVFRRRRNTIYF. The J gene is TRBJ1-3, the V gene TRBV6-4; D is unclear. Per the germline V gene, CDR1 is MRHNA and CDR2 is SNTAGT. This CDR3 has 15 residues.

The rearrangement uses TRBV7-2 and TRBJ1-5, with unresolved D. Germline-derived CDR1 and CDR2 are SGHTA and FQGNSA. The CDR3 totals 16 residues. Trimming left V 3 bases short and J 0 bases short, with 12 bases between. The CDR3 coding sequence is TGTGCCAGCAGCTTTTCTGGCCTTGTTAGCAATCAGCCCCAGCATTTT. Amino acids: CASSFSGLVSNQPQHF.

The chain couples TRBV29-1 to TRBJ2-5; no clear D. This CDR3 contains 12 residues. Trimming cost V 5 bases and J 1 base, with 8 bases left between them. CDR1 and CDR2 from the germline V gene are SQVTM and ANQGSEA. CDR3 sequence reads: CSVLSFQETQYF. In DNA, the CDR3 is TGCAGCGTTCTATCGTTCCAAGAGACCCAGTACTTC. Full variable domain (remainder filled in from reference TRBV29-1 and TRBJ2-5): SAVISQKPSRDICQRGTSLTIQCQVDSQVTMMFWYRQQPGQSLTLIATANQGSEATYESGFVIDKFPISRPNLTFSTLTVSNMSPEDSSIYLCSVLSFQETQYFGPGTRLLVL.

The V and J genes are TRBV30 and TRBJ2-5; D call uncertain. Trimming removed 0 bases from V and 9 bases from J, with 8 bases in between. The CDR3 is 11 amino acids. CDR1 and CDR2 (germline): GTSNPN, SVGIG (reference sequence). The CDR3, as DNA: TGTGCCTGGAGTGTAGGGCTTCCCCAGTACTTC. This encodes CAWSVGLPQYF.

This chain joins TRBV7-2 and TRBJ1-1, with a tentative D call TRBD1 (5 bases). CDR3 length equals 16 residues. Trimming removed 0 bases at V and 0 bases at J, with 11 bases between. Germline V CDR1 and CDR2: SGHTA, FQGNSA. The CDR3 coding sequence is TGTGCCAGCAGCTTAGCGGGGGGACGGATGAACACTGAAGCTTTCTTT. Encoded protein: CASSLAGGRMNTEAFF.

CDR3 nucleotide sequence: TGCGCCAGCCAGACGGGAAATGAGCAGTTCTTC. This gives the protein CASQTGNEQFF. The chain is built from TRBV5-1 and TRBJ2-1; D is perhaps TRBD2 (5 bases). V lost 7 bases and J lost 7, with 9 bases in between. This CDR3 contains 11 residues. Germline CDR1 reads SGHRS; CDR2 reads YFSETQ. The variable domain in full, with the rest retrieved from reference TRBV5-1 and TRBJ2-1, is KAGVTQTPRYLIKTRGQQVTLSCSPISGHRSVSWYQQTPGQGLQFLFEYFSETQRNKGNFPGRFSGRQFSNSRSEMNVSTLELGDSALYLCASQTGNEQFFGPGTRLTVL.

This clone has more than one count but fewer than ten. The V call is TRBV30, the J call TRBJ2-7, with 11 bases that match TRBD2. Germline-derived CDR1 and CDR2 are GTSNPN and SVGIG (reference sequence). CDR3 length equals 13 residues. The trim removed 0 bases at V and 6 bases at J, leaving 1 base unmatched. The CDR3 here is CAWSVTSGSEQYF. The CDR3 nucleotides are TGTGCCTGGAGTGTAACTAGCGGGAGCGAGCAGTACTTC.

CDR3 nucleotides: TGTGCCAGCAGTCCACGGACTAGCGGCTCCTACGAGCAGTACTTC. As protein: CASSPRTSGSYEQYF. The chain recombines TRBV6-6 with TRBJ2-7, with 10 bases lining up with TRBD2. Germline lookup yields CDR1 MNHNY and CDR2 SVGAGI (reference sequence). V shed 5 bases and J 0 bases; nucleotides not matched to a gene: 4. The CDR3 is made up of 15 amino acids.

The CDR3 coding sequence is TGTGCCAGCAGTGAATTCAGGGGGCGGGATGGCTACACCTTC. Translated: CASSEFRGRDGYTF. The chain recombines TRBV6-1 with TRBJ1-2; 8 positions match TRBD1. V shed 2 bases, J shed 6 bases, and the junction held 5 bases outside the gene matches. This CDR3 has 14 amino acids. Germline V gives CDR1 MNHNS, CDR2 SASEGT.

The chain joins TRBV5-1 to TRBJ2-1, with D possibly matching TRBD2 (5 bases). The CDR3 has 13 amino acids. The germline V and J ends were trimmed by 4 bases and 7 bases, with 12 bases remaining between them. From germline, CDR1 is SGHRS and CDR2 YFSETQ. The CDR3 nucleotides are TGCGCCAGCAGCCCGCCTTCGGGGAATGAGCAGTTCTTC. Translation gives CASSPPSGNEQFF.

The chain has TRBV7-2 and TRBJ1-2, with a possible D match to TRBD1 (6 bases). The CDR3 runs 14 residues. The V gene lost 5 bases and the J gene lost 6 bases, with 16 bases spanning the gap. Germline V lookup: CDR1 SGHTA, CDR2 FQGNSA. The CDR3, as DNA: TGTGCCAGCAGCGTAAGGCAGGGGAAGGATGGCTACACCTTC. Amino acid sequence: CASSVRQGKDGYTF.

This clone occurred a few times. The chain carries TRBV29-1 and TRBJ2-7, with 9 positions matching TRBD2. The CDR3 consists of 13 residues. After removal of 3 bases from V and 3 bases from J, the junction contained 3 bases not matched to a gene. CDR1 SQVTM and CDR2 ANQGSEA come from the germline V gene. In DNA form, the CDR3 reads TGCAGCGTTGATAATAGCGGGAGCTACGAGCAGTACTTC. This encodes CSVDNSGSYEQYF.

This sequence joins TRBV12-5 and TRBJ1-1; 8 bases match TRBD1. The V and J ends lost 10 bases and 9 bases, in that order; junction bases with no gene match: 22. This CDR3 has 16 amino acids. Per the germline V gene, CDR1 is LGHNT and CDR2 is FRNRAP. This CDR3 is CATVLLLPGQEYQAFF. The CDR3 bases are TGTGCTACCGTACTGCTCTTACCGGGACAGGAGTACCAAGCTTTCTTT.

The chain joins TRBV19 to TRBJ2-7; TRBD1 is a possible D gene (5 bases). The germline V gene has CDR1 LNHDA and CDR2 SQIVND (reference sequence). The germline V and J ends were trimmed by 3 bases and 3 bases, with 9 bases remaining between them. This CDR3 is built from 13 residues. The CDR3 nucleotides are TGTGCCAGTAGTATGCAGGGTATCTACGAGCAGTACTTC. Translation: CASSMQGIYEQYF.

Points on this clone: This same CDR3 is encoded by further DNA sequences in the sample. This chain uses TRBV20-1 with TRBJ2-1; D call uncertain. Germline V gene data show CDR1 as DFQATT and CDR2 as SNEGSKA (reference sequence). The CDR3 loop spans 11 amino acids. Trimming took 3 bases from V and 0 from J, leaving 0 bases between them. CDR3 sequence (DNA): TGCAGTGCTAGCTCCTACAATGAGCAGTTCTTC. It yields the protein CSASSYNEQFF.

The genes are TRBV7-9 and TRBJ1-4; D unresolved. V lost 1 base to trimming and J lost 3 bases, with 9 bases between them. Per germline, CDR1 SEHNR and CDR2 FQNEAQ (reference sequence). There are 15 residues in the CDR3. CDR3 DNA: TGTGCCAGCAGCTTAGGAGGGCAAGCTAATGAAAAACTGTTTTTT. As protein: CASSLGGQANEKLFF.

V gene TRBV4-3 combines with J gene TRBJ1-1, with a tentative D call TRBD1 (5 bases). The CDR3 has 13 amino acids. CDR1 and CDR2 from the germline V gene are LGHNA and YSLEER. V lost 4 bases to trimming and J lost 1 base, with 7 bases between them. CDR3 region: CASSPGANTEAFF. DNA for the CDR3: TGCGCCAGCAGCCCTGGGGCGAACACTGAAGCTTTCTTT.

The chain recombines TRBV5-4 with TRBJ2-6; D perhaps matches TRBD1 (7 bases). Germline-derived CDR1 and CDR2 are SGHNT and YYREEE (reference sequence). The CDR3 is 18 residues long. Trimming removed 3 bases from V and 1 base from J, with 17 bases in between. The CDR3 bases are TGTGCCAGCAGCTCAAACCAGGGGGGAAAATCTGGGGCCAACGTCCTGACTTTC. This encodes CASSSNQGGKSGANVLTF.

This rearrangement joins TRBV6-6 to TRBJ1-1; D gene unclear. Looked up from germline, CDR1 is MNHNY and CDR2 is SVGAGI (reference sequence). The CDR3 is 13 amino acids. Trimming shortened V by 8 bases and J by 2 bases, and 12 bases separated the two germline ends. Here the CDR3 reads CASHSSRNTEAFF. The DNA of the CDR3 is TGTGCCAGCCATTCGAGCAGAAACACTGAAGCTTTCTTT.

This clone qualifies as medium-sized. V gene TRBV19 combines with J gene TRBJ1-1; 7 bases match TRBD1. The CDR3 totals 13 residues. Germline trimming cut 3 bases from V and 4 bases from J; bases unmatched to any gene: 2. Germline lookup yields CDR1 LNHDA and CDR2 SQIVND (reference sequence). CDR3 bases: TGTGCCAGTAGTATTACAGGGGTCACTGAAGCTTTCTTT. Its translation: CASSITGVTEAFF.

This chain connects TRBV2 to TRBJ2-2; tentative D call: TRBD1 (6 bases). The germline gives CDR1 SNHLY, CDR2 FYNNEI. This CDR3 has 14 residues. The V and J ends lost 7 bases and 1 base respectively, with 10 bases between them. The CDR3 sequence is CASTLQGNTGELFF. The CDR3 DNA follows: TGTGCCAGCACCCTACAGGGGAACACCGGGGAGCTGTTTTTT.